Reported below is one TCR beta chain. The antigen this receptor binds is unknown. Base qualities are missing; no much larger clone stands one base away. The sample is drawn from a study of CD8+CD57+ T cells in acquired aplastic anemia (dated by TCRdb to the late 2010s). A note on the overall study: DNA extracted from sorted CD4+ and CD8+ cells had a mean of 3.2 ug, with a range of roughly 0.17 to 30 ug. A CD8+CD57+ expansion meant a frequency higher than the mean frequency seen in healthy subjects. General study outcomes and caveats: Roughly 30 CD8+ CDR3 sequences were found to be shared between patients and controls, but these sequences appeared to be highly expressed in patients and within the immunodominant clones of the patients. CD8+ Simpson's diversity did not differ significantly between patients and healthy controls (P=0.060).

At the junction V is shortened by 4 bases and J by 4 bases; bases outside the gene matches: 9. Reading from cysteine to phenylalanine, the CDR3 counts 14 amino acids. Only CDR3 DNA remains: 42 bases, in frame from the first base. CDR1 and CDR2 (SQVTM, ANQGSEA) derive from the germline V gene. Patients chosen for sequencing had shown expansion of CD8+CD57+ cells by flow cytometry. Every patient had a diagnosis of severe acquired aplastic anemia based on International Study of Aplastic Anemia and Agranulocytosis and Camitta criteria. Patients had received no therapy at the time of blood sampling. In the study, sorted CD4+ and CD8+ blood T cells from patients with severe aplastic anemia and from healthy subjects underwent deep sequencing of TCR repertoires. Patients were enrolled in the USA under clinicaltrials.gov protocols 00001620, 01623167, 00001397, 00071045, 00081523 and 00961064. Ficoll-Paque density gradient centrifugation was used to isolate peripheral blood mononuclear cells. Before DNA was extracted, CD4+ and CD8+ T cells were sorted using either FACS or magnetic beads.

Profiling of TCR beta VDJ combinations and CDR3 sequences used genomic DNA as the template. An Illumina HiSeq 2000 was the platform used for TCR repertoire sequencing. In the source study's methods: TRBV/TRBJ rearrangement plots, CDR3 size and DJ length profiles, and Simpson's diversity index were used to evaluate the repertoires. Whichever DNA sequence was most abundant in the deep sequencing data was defined as the immunodominant clone. CDR3 amino acid sequences were screened for sharing across subjects and compared with published repertoires and the VDJdb database. Through fastp at Q25 and MiXCR, TCRdb rebuilt clones from the public reads, retaining in-frame beta chains. Rows with a matching CDR3 protein are joined into one entry that keeps the most common DNA and genes. TCRdb's processing, not the authors', yielded these V and J calls. Recorded for this sample are roughly 150,000 distinct CDR3 sequences; around half of them occurred a single time. About 2.9% of the sample rests with the top ten.

The sample consisted of sorted CD4+, CD8+, or CD8+CD57+ T cells (not recorded which) from PBMCs. The rearrangement joined TRBV29-1 to TRBJ1-1; TRBD1 fits 7 bases in the junction. The TCR originated in a human donor with aplastic anemia. The CDR3 protein: CSVGGGGGVTEAFF. The sequence in DNA is TGCAGCGTTGGAGGGGGCGGCGGTGTCACTGAAGCTTTCTTT.